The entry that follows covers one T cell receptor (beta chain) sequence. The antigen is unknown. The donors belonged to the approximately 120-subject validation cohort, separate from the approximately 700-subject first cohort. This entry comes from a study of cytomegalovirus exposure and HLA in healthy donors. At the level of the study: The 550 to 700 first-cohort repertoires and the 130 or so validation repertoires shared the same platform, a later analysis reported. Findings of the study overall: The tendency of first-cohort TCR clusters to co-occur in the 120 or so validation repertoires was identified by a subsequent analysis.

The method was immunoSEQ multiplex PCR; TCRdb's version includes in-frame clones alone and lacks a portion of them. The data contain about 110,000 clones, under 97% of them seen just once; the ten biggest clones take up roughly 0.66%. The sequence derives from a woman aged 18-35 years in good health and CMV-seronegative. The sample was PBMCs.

CDR3 bases: TGTGCCAGCAGCTTAGCAAGGACAGGGGGGGACGAGCAGTACTTC. Translation gives CASSLARTGGDEQYF. J is TRBJ2-7 and V is TRBV7-9, with 10 bases lining up with TRBD1. V trimming: 0 bases; J trimming: 5 bases; junction bases outside the gene matches: 4. CDR3 size: 15 residues. Germline V gene sequence: CDR1 SEHNR, CDR2 FQNEAQ (reference sequence).